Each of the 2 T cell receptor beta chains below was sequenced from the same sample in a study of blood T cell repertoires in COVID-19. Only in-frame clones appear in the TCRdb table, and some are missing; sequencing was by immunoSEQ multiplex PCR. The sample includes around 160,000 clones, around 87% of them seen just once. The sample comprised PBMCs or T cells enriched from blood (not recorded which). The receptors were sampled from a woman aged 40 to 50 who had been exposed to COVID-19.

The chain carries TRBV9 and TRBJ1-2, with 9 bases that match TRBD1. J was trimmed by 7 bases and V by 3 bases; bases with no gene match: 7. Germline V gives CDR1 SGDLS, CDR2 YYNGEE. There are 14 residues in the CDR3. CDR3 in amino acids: CASSGPQGAGGYTF. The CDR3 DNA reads TGTGCCAGCAGCGGGCCACAGGGGGCTGGTGGCTACACCTTC.

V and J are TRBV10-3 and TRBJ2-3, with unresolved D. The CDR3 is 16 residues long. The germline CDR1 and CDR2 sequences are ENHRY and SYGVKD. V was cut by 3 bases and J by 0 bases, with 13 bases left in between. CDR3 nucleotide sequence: TGTGCCATCAGTGACCCTCCCCTGACTAGCACAGATACGCAGTATTTT. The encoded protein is CAISDPPLTSTDTQYF.